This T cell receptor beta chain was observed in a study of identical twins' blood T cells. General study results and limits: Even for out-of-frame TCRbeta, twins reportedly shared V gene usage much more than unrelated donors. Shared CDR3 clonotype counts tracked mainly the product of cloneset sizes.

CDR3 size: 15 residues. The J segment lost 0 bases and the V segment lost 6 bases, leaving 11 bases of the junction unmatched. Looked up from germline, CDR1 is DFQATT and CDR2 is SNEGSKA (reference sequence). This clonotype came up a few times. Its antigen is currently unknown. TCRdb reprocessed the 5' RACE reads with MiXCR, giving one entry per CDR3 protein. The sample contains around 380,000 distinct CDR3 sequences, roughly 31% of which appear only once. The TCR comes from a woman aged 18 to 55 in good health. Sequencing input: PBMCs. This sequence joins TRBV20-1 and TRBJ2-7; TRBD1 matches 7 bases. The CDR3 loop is CSASQRGQNSYEQYF. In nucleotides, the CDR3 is TGCAGTGCCAGTCAGAGGGGACAGAACTCCTACGAGCAGTACTTC.